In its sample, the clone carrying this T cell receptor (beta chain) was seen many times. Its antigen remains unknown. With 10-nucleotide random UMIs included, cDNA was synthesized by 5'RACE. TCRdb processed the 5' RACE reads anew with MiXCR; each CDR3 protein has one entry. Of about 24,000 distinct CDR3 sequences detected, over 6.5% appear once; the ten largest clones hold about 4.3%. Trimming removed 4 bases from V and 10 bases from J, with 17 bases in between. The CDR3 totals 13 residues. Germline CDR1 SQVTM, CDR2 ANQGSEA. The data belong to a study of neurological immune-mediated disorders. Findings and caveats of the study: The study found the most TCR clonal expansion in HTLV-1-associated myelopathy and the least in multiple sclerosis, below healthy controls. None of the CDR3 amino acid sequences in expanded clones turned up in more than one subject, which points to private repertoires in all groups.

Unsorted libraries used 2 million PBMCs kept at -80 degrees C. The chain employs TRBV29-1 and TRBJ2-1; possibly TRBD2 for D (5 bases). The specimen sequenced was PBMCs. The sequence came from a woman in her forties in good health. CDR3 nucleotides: TGCAGCGTTGCGACGTTACTGCGGAGGGAGCAGTTCTTC. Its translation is CSVATLLRREQFF.